This T cell receptor (beta chain) was documented in a study of cytomegalovirus exposure and HLA in healthy donors. In the study overall: It was reported in a later analysis that the roughly 120 validation repertoires used the same platform as the 500 to 700 first-cohort repertoires.

Whole-study results and caveats: Cytomegalovirus association was listed for 164 TCR beta chains. Subsequent analysis revealed that first-cohort TCR clusters tended to co-occur in the roughly 120 validation repertoires.

TCRdb's table, derived via immunoSEQ multiplex PCR, lists solely in-frame clones and lacks some. The top ten clones hold nearly 4.5% of a sample with more than 90,000 clones, approximately 90% of them seen once. Comment on this clone: Its antigen is currently unknown.

V lost 4 bases and J lost 6, with 15 bases in between. Germline V lookup: CDR1 SNHLY, CDR2 FYNNEI. The CDR3 sequence is 14 residues long. The specimen sequenced was PBMCs. This chain uses TRBV2 with TRBJ1-2; possible D gene TRBD1, 6 bases. The sequence was obtained from a man aged 18 to 29 in good health and CMV-seropositive. Here the CDR3 DNA reads TGTGCCAGCAGTGGACAGGCATTCGAGGATGGCTACACCTTC. As protein: CASSGQAFEDGYTF.